This TCR beta chain was profiled in a study of blood T cell repertoires in COVID-19. The wider study: Both acute and convalescent COVID-19 samples were obtained from the United States, Italy and Spain.

Participants were aged about 18 to 100 years from around 25 US areas. Participants' own reports of clinical history determined their cohort assignment. Per the study methods: Estimation of nucleated cell counts relied on the amplification of reference gene primers. Here immunoSEQ multiplex PCR was the method, and the copy in TCRdb shows in-frame clones only, minus some. D and trimming come from the DNA, and the V and J calls and clone size come from that table. The sample includes roughly 300,000 clones, 80% to 95% of them seen just once. The CDR3 runs 13 residues. Trimming cost V 5 bases and J 5 bases, with 12 bases left between them. Germline CDR1 and CDR2: MNHEY and SMNVEV (reference sequence). Remarks on this clone: The sample carries other DNA sequences with the same CDR3.

The chain couples TRBV27 to TRBJ1-1, with D perhaps TRBD1 (5 bases). The receptor was isolated from a woman aged 30 to 39 who had recovered from COVID-19. Sequencing input: PBMCs or T cells enriched from blood (not recorded which). The CDR3 here is CASSTGVGTEAFF. The CDR3 region has the DNA TGTGCCAGCAGTACGGGGGTTGGGACTGAAGCTTTCTTT.